This TCR beta chain was observed in a study of blood T cells in healthy people across ages. Sample-barcoded 5' priming and a J-beta primer mix drove a second PCR of about 6 to 12 cycles. TCRdb analysed the 5' RACE reads with MiXCR anew, one entry per CDR3 protein. The table lists about 570,000 distinct CDR3 sequences, 27% of them singletons. The specimen was blood. The origin of this receptor is a woman in her 70s in good health.

DNA for the CDR3: TGTGCCAGCTCACCCCCTTGGGGCACTGAAGCTTTCTTT. This sequence encodes CASSPPWGTEAFF. This rearrangement joins TRBV27 to TRBJ1-1; D not certain. Germline values: CDR1 MNHEY, CDR2 SMNVEV (reference sequence). The CDR3 is 13 amino acids. Trimming pared 8 bases from V and 4 bases from J, leaving 14 bases between.